These 5 T cell receptor beta chains came from one sample sequenced in a study of post-analysis software for immune sequencing data. Study results and limitations: In patients, five or six TRBV segments were more frequent than in controls, with TRBV5-6, TRBV5-1 and TRBV20-1 among them.

Sequencing libraries made from TCR beta cDNA carried unique molecular identifiers. TCRdb used MiXCR to reprocess the PCR reads, holding one entry per CDR3 protein. The profile shows 450,000 or so distinct CDR3 sequences, roughly 45% of them singletons. Their antigens are not known. The material sequenced was blood. The receptors were sampled from a girl aged 5 to 17 with multiple sclerosis.

The chain combines TRBV10-3 with TRBJ2-1; no firm D call. Trimming took 1 base from V and 9 from J, leaving 10 bases between them. Germline lookup yields CDR1 ENHRY and CDR2 SYGVKD. CDR3 size: 13 residues. CDR3 region: CAISEYSKSEQFF. CDR3 nucleotides: TGTGCCATCAGTGAGTACTCAAAGAGTGAGCAGTTCTTC.

This clonotype has only a few counts. The V call is TRBV28, the J call TRBJ2-7; 7 bases line up with TRBD2. The CDR3 is 17 residues long. With 5 bases clipped from V and 0 bases from J, the junction kept 13 bases outside the gene matches. Per the germline V gene, CDR1 is MDHEN and CDR2 is SYDVKM. Here the CDR3 reads CASSPPLGQRDSYEQYF. The CDR3 DNA reads as TGTGCCAGCAGTCCGCCCCTGGGCCAGCGGGACTCCTACGAGCAGTACTTC.

The CDR3 loop is CASSPRDRGIANVLTF. Written as DNA, the CDR3 is TGTGCCAGCAGCCCGAGAGACAGGGGGATAGCCAACGTCCTGACTTTC. The genes are TRBV7-8 and TRBJ2-6; 9 positions agree with TRBD1. The germline V gene has CDR1 SGHVS and CDR2 FQNEAQ. V gave up 5 bases and J gave up 7 bases; unmatched junction bases: 9. This CDR3 is built from 16 residues. The complete variable domain, with remaining parts taken from reference TRBV7-8 and TRBJ2-6, reads GAGVSQSPRYKVAKRGQDVALRCDPISGHVSLFWYQQALGQGPEFLTYFQNEAQLDKSGLPSDRFFAERPEGSVSTLKIQRTQQEDSAVYLCASSPRDRGIANVLTFGAGSRLTVL.

The J gene is TRBJ1-2, the V gene TRBV4-1, with TRBD1 as a possible D gene (5 bases). Trimming took 0 bases from V and 4 from J, leaving 9 bases between them. In germline, CDR1 is MGHRA, CDR2 YSYEKL. This CDR3 has 14 residues. Here the CDR3 DNA reads TGCGCCAGCAGCCAAGAATGGGACCCCTATGGCTACACCTTC. It specifies CASSQEWDPYGYTF.

This clonotype came up a few times. Compared with germline, one end of the junction differs, possibly owing to a read error. The chain combines TRBV7-7 with TRBJ2-3; perhaps TRBD2 as D (5 bases). Germline V CDR1 and CDR2: SSHAT, FNYEAQ (reference sequence). The length of the CDR3 is 14 residues. As DNA, the CDR3 is TGTGCTAGCAGCTTAGAGGGCCTCGGGGATACGCAGTATTTT. It translates to CASSLEGLGDTQYF.